These T cell receptor beta chains were read from a single sample in a study of early T cells in non-severe SARS-CoV-2 infection. TCRdb processed the 5' RACE reads anew with MiXCR; each CDR3 protein has one entry. The sample lists fewer than 100,000 distinct CDR3 sequences; 11% were seen once. Sequencing was carried out using whole blood. Receptor source: an adult who was a healthcare worker with PCR-confirmed SARS-CoV-2 infection or an uninfected control (not recorded which). Both conserved end residues are part of each CDR3. D genes are given only for firm matches. Size is omitted from some rows. Given values are once, few, many or a class for expanded clones.

j_call clone_size v_call d_call cdr3_nt cdr3_aa
TRBJ2-7 . TRBV7-2 TRBD1 TGTGCCAGCAGCCAGCTGGAACAGGGGTACTACGAGCAGTACTTC CASSQLEQGYYEQYF
TRBJ2-7 . TRBV10-3 . TGTGCCATCAGTGTCCGAAACTACGAGCAGTACTTC CAISVRNYEQYF
TRBJ2-1 many TRBV29-1 TRBD2 TGCAGCGCTAGCGGGGGGGCTGGCTCCTACAATGAGCAGTTCTTC CSASGGAGSYNEQFF
TRBJ1-4 . TRBV29-1 . TGCAGCGTTGGACGAACTAATGAAAAACTGTTTTTT CSVGRTNEKLFF
TRBJ2-7 . TRBV11-2 TRBD2 TGTGCCAGCAGCGCGACCGGGACTAACTACGAGCAGTACTTC CASSATGTNYEQYF
TRBJ1-4 few TRBV2 . TGTGCCAGCAGTGACAGACCAAGAACTAATGAAAAACTGTTTTTT CASSDRPRTNEKLFF
TRBJ2-7 few TRBV4-2 TRBD1 TGTGCCAGCAGCCAGGCCGAGGGACAGGGGTTCTTCGAGCAGTACTTC CASSQAEGQGFFEQYF
TRBJ2-7 many TRBV7-9 . TGTGCCAGCAGCCCTACGTCCGAGCAGTACTTC CASSPTSEQYF
TRBJ2-3 many TRBV7-2 . TGTGCCAGCAGCCAGGGGCGGGGGTTTAGCACAGATACGCAGTATTTT CASSQGRGFSTDTQYF
TRBJ2-3 . TRBV14 . TGTGCCAGCAGCCAAGAATTCCGGGATACGCAGTATTTT CASSQEFRDTQYF
TRBJ2-3 few TRBV20-1 . TGCAGTGCTAGAGATCTCGGGACTAGCACAGATACGCAGTATTTT CSARDLGTSTDTQYF
TRBJ2-5 . TRBV5-1 TRBD2 TGCGCCAGCAGCCCGGAGCGGGGCTTTGGGTTAGAGACCCAGTACTTC CASSPERGFGLETQYF
TRBJ1-6 . TRBV7-9 TRBD1 TGTGCCAGCAGCCCAGGTTCAGGGGGCGGCTATAATTCACCCCTCCACTTT CASSPGSGGGYNSPLHF
TRBJ2-5 many TRBV20-1 . TGCAGTGCTGGAGATTCTAGGGCGGCGGAGACCCAGTACTTC CSAGDSRAAETQYF
TRBJ1-1 . TRBV29-1 . TGCAGCGTTGAAGACCGTACGGGACTTAAAGCTTTCTTT CSVEDRTGLKAFF
TRBJ2-3 few TRBV5-8 TRBD2 TGTGCCAGCAGCGCCTCCCTAGCGGGGAGGGGAAATACGCAGTATTTT CASSASLAGRGNTQYF
TRBJ2-7 . TRBV29-1 . TGCAGCGTCCAGGATAACTACGAGCAGTACTTC CSVQDNYEQYF
TRBJ2-2 . TRBV5-1 . TGCGCCAGCAGCTTGACGGCCGGGGAGCTGTTTTTT CASSLTAGELFF
TRBJ2-7 few TRBV21-1 . TGTGCCAGCAGCAACTGGTGTCACCTAGACTACGAGCAGTACTTC CASSNWCHLDYEQYF
TRBJ2-1 . TRBV9 TRBD1 TGTGCCAGCAGCGTAGTAGGACAGGGAGGCGATGAGCAGTTCTTC CASSVVGQGGDEQFF
TRBJ2-7 . TRBV6-2/TRBV6-3 TRBD1 TGTGCCAGCAGGCCGGGACAGGGTCTCTACGAGCAGTACTTC CASRPGQGLYEQYF
TRBJ1-5 . TRBV3-1 . TGTGCCAGCAGCCAGGCCGCCTATAGCAATCAGCCCCAGCATTTT CASSQAAYSNQPQHF
TRBJ2-3 . TRBV4-3 . TGCGCCAGCAGCCAAGTAGGCAGGGGGGCAGATACGCAGTATTTT CASSQVGRGADTQYF
TRBJ2-4 many TRBV6-2/TRBV6-3 . TGTGCCAGCAGTTACCTGGACATTCAGTACTTC CASSYLDIQYF
TRBJ2-3 many TRBV4-3 . TGCGCCAGCAGCCAAGATAGGAGGGGGCCGCGCACAGATACGCAGTATTTT CASSQDRRGPRTDTQYF
TRBJ1-1 . TRBV29-1 . TGCAGCGTTGATCCCAGGCTGGGCACTGAAGCTTTCTTT CSVDPRLGTEAFF
TRBJ2-7 few TRBV5-5 TRBD1 TGTGCCAGCAGCACTGCCCCGGGACAGCGATCCTACGAGCAGTACTTC CASSTAPGQRSYEQYF